This T cell receptor (beta chain) was sequenced during a study of human T cells and chemical hapten exposure. Overall study context: Per-sample TCR yield variation was attributed mainly to small pooled library volume differences.

The library labeled individual cDNA molecules by adding unique molecular identifiers to them. As processed by the authors: Counting gave a median of around 100,000 TCRs per sample, with values ranging from roughly 20,000 to 750,000. TCRdb analysed the reads with MiXCR anew, one entry per CDR3 protein. The V and J calls here are based on TCRdb, not the publication. Of 100,000 to 150,000 distinct CDR3 sequences listed, approximately 9.3% are singletons. Someone pulled total RNA out of unfractionated whole blood. Trimming removed 6 bases from V and 5 bases from J; junction bases left unmatched: 9. Germline V CDR1 and CDR2: LNHDA, SQIVND (reference sequence). The CDR3 has 14 residues. Details on this clonotype: Its antigen is as yet unknown.

Study results and caveats: No alteration of TCRs above 1 in 1000 frequency was seen with DPC sensitization.

Sequences were obtained from whole blood. The chain joins TRBV19 to TRBJ2-7; 8 nucleotides line up with TRBD1. The TCR comes from a human donor in good health. Some clones in this sample may be carry-over from other donors' samples. In nucleotides, the CDR3 is TGTGCCAGTAGGCCCGGACAGGGTGTGGACGAGCAGTACTTC. Residues: CASRPGQGVDEQYF.